One and the same sample provided the 7 T cell receptor beta chains below, sequenced in a study of PD-1 blockade in classical Hodgkin lymphoma. All patients experienced relapse after autologous stem cell transplantation, and brentuximab vedotin exposure was variable. Sequenced by immunoSEQ multiplex PCR; TCRdb stores in-frame clones only, minus some. The data hold some 41,000 clones, with 88% observed a single time. The specimen comprised peripheral blood mononuclear cells (PBMCs), sampled before the second cycle of nivolumab. These receptors all come from a human donor with classical Hodgkin lymphoma.

V and J are TRBV7-9 and TRBJ2-1; TRBD2 aligns across 11 bases. This CDR3 is built from 19 residues. With V trimmed by 7 bases and J by 0 bases, 14 bases remained unmatched. The V gene's germline CDR1 is SEHNR and CDR2 FQNEAQ (reference sequence). The CDR3 DNA is TGTGCCAGCAACGATAGTGGTAGCGGGAGGGCCAGCTCCTACAATGAGCAGTTCTTC. Translating it yields CASNDSGSGRASSYNEQFF.

This sequence joins TRBV25-1 and TRBJ1-1, with a possible D match to TRBD1 (6 bases). CDR3 length: 13 residues. Germline loops: CDR1 MGHDK, CDR2 SYGVNS. Trimming pared 8 bases from V and 2 bases from J, leaving 12 bases between. The CDR3 protein is CASVRGGNTEAFF. DNA of the CDR3: TGTGCCAGCGTCAGGGGTGGCAACACTGAAGCTTTCTTT.

This chain connects TRBV18 to TRBJ2-3; 9 bases fit TRBD1. Germline loops: CDR1 KGHSH, CDR2 LQKENI. The CDR3 is made up of 16 amino acids. V was pared by 3 bases and J by 3 bases, with 7 bases of the junction left unmatched. The CDR3 sequence is CASSPGTGSNTDTQYF. CDR3 nucleotide sequence: TGTGCCAGCTCACCGGGGACAGGGAGTAATACAGATACGCAGTATTTT.

This clone appeared once. The chain uses TRBV18 and TRBJ1-5, with 9 bases identical to TRBD1. The CDR3 has 16 residues. The germline CDR1 and CDR2 sequences are KGHSH and LQKENI. The ends lost 3 bases at V and 0 bases at J; junction bases unmatched: 3. Here the CDR3 DNA reads TGTGCCAGCTCACCCAGGACAGGGGTTAGCAATCAGCCCCAGCATTTT. It translates to CASSPRTGVSNQPQHF. Supplemented by reference TRBV18 and TRBJ1-5, the full variable domain reads NAGVMQNPRHLVRRRGQEARLRCSPMKGHSHVYWYRQLPEEGLKFMVYLQKENIIDESGMPKERFSAEFPKEGPSILRIQQVVRGDSAAYFCASSPRTGVSNQPQHFGDGTRLSIL.

The V gene is TRBV10-3, the J gene TRBJ2-6, with a weak D call TRBD1 (6 bases). This CDR3 is 16 amino acids long. Deletions cut 5 bases from V and 2 bases from J, with 13 bases between. Germline CDR1 is ENHRY and CDR2 is SYGVKD. CDR3 DNA sequence: TGTGCCATCAGTCACAGGGATTTGGCTGGGGCCAACGTCCTGACTTTC. This gives the protein CAISHRDLAGANVLTF.

The chain uses TRBV5-1 and TRBJ2-3; TRBD1 or TRBD2 may be the D gene (5 bases each). CDR1 and CDR2 (germline): SGHRS, YFSETQ. This CDR3 has 14 amino acids. The V end lost 4 bases, the J end lost 0 bases, and 9 bases lay between the germline ends. CDR3 loop: CASSPRDSTDTQYF. The CDR3 nucleotides are TGCGCCAGCAGCCCCCGGGACAGCACAGATACGCAGTATTTT.

V and J are TRBV10-3 and TRBJ2-5; D remains ambiguous. V shed 5 bases and J shed 3 bases, with 4 bases lying between them. The CDR3 consists of 11 residues. Germline CDR1 is ENHRY and CDR2 is SYGVKD. Here the CDR3 DNA reads TGTGCCATCAGTAAGAAAGAGACCCAGTACTTC. This codes for CAISKKETQYF.